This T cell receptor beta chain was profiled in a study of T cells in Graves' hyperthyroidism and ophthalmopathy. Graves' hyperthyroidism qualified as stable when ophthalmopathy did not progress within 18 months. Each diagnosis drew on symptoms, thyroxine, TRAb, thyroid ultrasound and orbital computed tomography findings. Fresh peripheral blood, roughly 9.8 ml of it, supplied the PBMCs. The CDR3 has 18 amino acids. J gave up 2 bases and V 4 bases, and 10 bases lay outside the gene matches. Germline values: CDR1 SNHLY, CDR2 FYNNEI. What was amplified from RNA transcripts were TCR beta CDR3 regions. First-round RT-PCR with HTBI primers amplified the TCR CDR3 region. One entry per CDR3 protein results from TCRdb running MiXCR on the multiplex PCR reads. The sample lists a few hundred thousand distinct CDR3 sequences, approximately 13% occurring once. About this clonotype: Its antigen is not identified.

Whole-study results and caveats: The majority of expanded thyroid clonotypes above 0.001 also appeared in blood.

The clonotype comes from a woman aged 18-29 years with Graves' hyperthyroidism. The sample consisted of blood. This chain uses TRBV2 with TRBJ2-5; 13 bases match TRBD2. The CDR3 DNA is TGTGCCAGCAGTGTACTACTGGGACTAGCGGGGACTCAAGAGACCCAGTACTTC. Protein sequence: CASSVLLGLAGTQETQYF.